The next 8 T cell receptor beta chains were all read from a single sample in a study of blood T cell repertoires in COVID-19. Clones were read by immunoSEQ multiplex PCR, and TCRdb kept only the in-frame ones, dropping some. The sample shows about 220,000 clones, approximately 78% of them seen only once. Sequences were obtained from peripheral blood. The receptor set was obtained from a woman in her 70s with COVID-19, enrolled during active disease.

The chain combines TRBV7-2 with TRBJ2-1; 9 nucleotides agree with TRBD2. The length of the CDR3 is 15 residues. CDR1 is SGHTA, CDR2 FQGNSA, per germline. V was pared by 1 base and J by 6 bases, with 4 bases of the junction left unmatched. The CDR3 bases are TGTGCCAGCAGCTTAGGACTAGCGGCAGCCAATGAGCAGTTCTTC. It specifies CASSLGLAAANEQFF.

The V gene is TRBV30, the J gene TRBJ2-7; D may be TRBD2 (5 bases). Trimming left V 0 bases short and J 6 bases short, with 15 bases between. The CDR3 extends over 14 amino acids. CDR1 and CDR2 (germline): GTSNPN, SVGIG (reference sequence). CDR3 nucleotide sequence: TGTGCCTGGAGTGTATCTCGGATGGGAGTCGAGCAGTACTTC. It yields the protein CAWSVSRMGVEQYF.

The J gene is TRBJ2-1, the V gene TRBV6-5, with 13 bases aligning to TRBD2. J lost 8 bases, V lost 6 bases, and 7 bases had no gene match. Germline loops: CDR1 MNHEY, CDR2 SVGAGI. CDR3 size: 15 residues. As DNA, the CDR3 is TGTGCCAGCAGGAGGGGAGGACTAGCGGGAGATGAGCAGTTCTTC. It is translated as CASRRGGLAGDEQFF.

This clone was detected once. The CDR3 spells CASSGGQGILSGNTIYF. The CDR3 nucleotides are TGTGCCAGCTCCGGGGGACAGGGGATACTCTCTGGAAACACCATATATTTT. The chain couples TRBV18 to TRBJ1-3, with 10 bases matching TRBD1. CDR1 KGHSH and CDR2 LQKENI come from the germline V gene. The V gene end was trimmed by 6 bases and the J gene end by 0 bases; junction bases not matched to a gene: 8. The CDR3 is 17 amino acids.

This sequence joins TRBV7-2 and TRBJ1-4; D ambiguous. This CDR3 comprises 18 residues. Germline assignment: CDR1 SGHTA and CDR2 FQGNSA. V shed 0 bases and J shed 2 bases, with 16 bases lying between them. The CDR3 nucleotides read TGTGCCAGCAGCTTAGCGTTTGAACAGCCAAGGACTAATGAAAAACTGTTTTTT. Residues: CASSLAFEQPRTNEKLFF.

The CDR3 spells CASGPPGYNEQFF. CDR3 in DNA: TGTGCTAGTGGCCCCCCCGGCTACAATGAGCAGTTCTTC. The rearrangement joins TRBV12-5 to TRBJ2-1; D is uncertain. Germline V gene data show CDR1 as LGHNT and CDR2 as FRNRAP. The CDR3 covers 13 residues. The germline V and J ends were trimmed by 6 bases and 3 bases, with 9 bases remaining between them.

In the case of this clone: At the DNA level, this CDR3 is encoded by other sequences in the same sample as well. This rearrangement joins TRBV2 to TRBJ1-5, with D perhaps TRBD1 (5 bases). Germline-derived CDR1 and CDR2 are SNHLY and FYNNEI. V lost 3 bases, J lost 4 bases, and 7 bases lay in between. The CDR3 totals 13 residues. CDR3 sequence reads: CASSDRGNQPQHF. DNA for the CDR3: TGTGCCAGCAGTGATCGGGGGAATCAGCCCCAGCATTTT.

CDR3: CAWSQGLIDGNYGYTF. CDR3 DNA sequence: TGTGCCTGGAGTCAGGGCCTAATCGACGGTAACTATGGCTACACCTTC. The chain uses TRBV30 and TRBJ1-2; D possibly corresponds to TRBD1 (5 bases). Trimming cost V 2 bases and J 1 base, with 17 bases left between them. Germline CDR1 reads GTSNPN; CDR2 reads SVGIG (reference sequence). The CDR3 runs 16 residues.